Listed here are 9 T cell receptor beta chains from one sample, sequenced in a study of blood T cell repertoires in COVID-19. The table came from immunoSEQ multiplex PCR; TCRdb's copy has only in-frame clones and leaves some out. Of a few hundred thousand clones listed, approximately 85% were seen once; the top ten hold 1.9%. The sequencing input was PBMCs or T cells enriched from blood (not recorded which). The origin of the receptors is a woman aged 45-65 years who had recovered from COVID-19.

This clone came up a few times. The chain couples TRBV28 to TRBJ1-4, with a weak D call TRBD1 (5 bases). The ends were cut back, 10 bases at V and 3 bases at J, with 21 bases in the middle. Looked up from germline, CDR1 is MDHEN and CDR2 is SYDVKM. The CDR3 is 16 residues long. CDR3 residues: CATEQVLTMANEKLFF. CDR3 in DNA: TGTGCCACCGAACAGGTTTTGACGATGGCTAATGAAAAACTGTTTTTT.

This chain joins TRBV7-3 and TRBJ2-1; 7 nucleotides match TRBD1. This CDR3 comprises 13 residues. Trimming removed 2 bases from V and 5 bases from J; junction bases left unmatched: 0. Germline V gene lookup returns CDR1 SGHTA and CDR2 FQGTGA. As DNA, the CDR3 is TGTGCCAGCAGCTTAGACAGGGACAATGAGCAGTTCTTC. Protein product: CASSLDRDNEQFF.

Only one count was recorded for this clone. This chain connects TRBV2 to TRBJ2-5; 8 nucleotides agree with TRBD1. CDR1 and CDR2 (germline): SNHLY, FYNNEI. The CDR3 totals 15 residues. V shed 3 bases, J shed 5 bases, and the junction held 8 bases outside the gene matches. The CDR3 DNA is TGTGCCAGCAGTGAGTCGGGCAGGGGGCTGGAGACCCAGTACTTC. This codes for CASSESGRGLETQYF.

The rearrangement links TRBV20-1 to TRBJ2-1; no reliable D call. From germline, CDR1 is DFQATT and CDR2 SNEGSKA (reference sequence). Trimming took 3 bases from V and 5 from J, leaving 20 bases between them. The CDR3 has 16 residues. The CDR3 bases are TGCAGTGCTAGTCATCGGTTAAAGTTAGATCACAATGAGCAGTTCTTC. The encoded protein is CSASHRLKLDHNEQFF.

The chain employs TRBV4-1 and TRBJ1-3, with D hard to call. The CDR3 sequence is 16 residues long. Trimming cost V 0 bases and J 0 bases, with 9 bases left between them. Germline V gene lookup returns CDR1 MGHRA and CDR2 YSYEKL. The CDR3 is CASSQDMRSSGNTIYF. The CDR3 nucleotides read TGCGCCAGCAGCCAAGATATGAGGTCCTCTGGAAACACCATATATTTT.

The gene calls are TRBV28 and TRBJ2-5; 10 bases line up with TRBD2. The junction had 9 bases not matched to a gene; V was cut back by 0 bases and J by 5 bases. Germline V gives CDR1 MDHEN, CDR2 SYDVKM. This CDR3 has 17 residues. CDR3 coding DNA: TGTGCCAGCAGTTTATGGTCCCTAGCGGGAGTAAAGGAGACCCAGTACTTC. Its protein product is CASSLWSLAGVKETQYF. Based on the CDR3 plus reference TRBV28 and TRBJ2-5, the full variable domain is DVKVTQSSRYLVKRTGEKVFLECVQDMDHENMFWYRQDPGLGLRLIYFSYDVKMKEKGDIPEGYSVSREKKERFSLILESASTNQTSMYLCASSLWSLAGVKETQYFGPGTRLLVL.

V gene TRBV7-8 combines with J gene TRBJ2-3; D call uncertain. The V gene lost 2 bases and the J gene lost 5 bases, with 8 bases spanning the gap. This CDR3 region has 13 residues. The V gene's germline CDR1 is SGHVS and CDR2 FQNEAQ. CDR3 nucleotide sequence: TGTGCCAGCAGCTTAATCGAGAAAGATACGCAGTATTTT. Its protein is CASSLIEKDTQYF.

The chain recombines TRBV5-1 with TRBJ1-1; TRBD1 matches at 7 bases. The junction had 6 bases not matched to a gene; V was cut back by 4 bases and J by 0 bases. The CDR3 is made up of 15 amino acids. Germline V lookup: CDR1 SGHRS, CDR2 YFSETQ. CDR3 coding DNA: TGCGCCAGCAGCCTAGCCGGGACAGTGAACACTGAAGCTTTCTTT. Translating gives CASSLAGTVNTEAFF.

The chain combines TRBV6-5 with TRBJ1-6; the D gene is possibly TRBD1 (6 bases). V was trimmed by 8 bases and J by 7 bases, leaving 12 bases between them. Germline CDR1 is MNHEY and CDR2 is SVGAGI. The CDR3 sequence is 13 residues long. CDR3 residues: CASSDRPNSPLHF. The CDR3 region has the DNA TGTGCCAGCTCTGACAGGCCCAATTCACCCCTCCACTTT.